These 14 T cell receptor beta chains originate from one sample sequenced in a study. From the RT-PCR reads, TCRdb called clonotypes with MiXCR, one entry per CDR3 protein. The sample records about 700,000 distinct CDR3 sequences, 11% to 15% being singletons. The sample consisted of memory CD4+ T cells from blood. The receptors were gathered from a female donor in good health, serving as a healthy control.

This clonotype was detected a few times. The chain combines TRBV12-3 or TRBV12-4 with TRBJ2-3, with a possible D match to TRBD1 (6 bases). The V end was cut by 6 bases, the J end by 3 bases, with 13 bases between. The CDR3 has 14 residues. This chain's CDR3 is CASRRQAGTDTQYF. The CDR3 DNA sequence: TGTGCCAGCAGGAGACAGGCCGGAACAGATACGCAGTATTTT.

Of note for this clonotype: This may stem from a read error, because a much larger clone lies one nucleotide away. The chain employs TRBV29-1 and TRBJ2-2, with a possible D match to TRBD1 (5 bases). Germline V CDR1 and CDR2: SQVTM, ANQGSEA. The CDR3 contains 16 residues. CDR3 in DNA: TGCAGCGTTCGTGTGGGGCAATACGCGAACGCCGGGGAGCTGTTTTTT. This gives the protein CSVRVGQYANAGELFF.

This chain uses TRBV9 with TRBJ2-4, with 8 nucleotides matching TRBD2. CDR1 SGDLS and CDR2 YYNGEE come from the germline V gene. The CDR3 length is 14 residues. The J segment lost 3 bases and the V segment lost 3 bases, leaving 2 bases of the junction unmatched. The CDR3 nucleotides are TGTGCCAGCAGCGCAAGCGGGAGCAAAAACATTCAGTACTTC. Translated, it gives CASSASGSKNIQYF.

This clonotype was observed a few times. The chain is built from TRBV7-2 and TRBJ2-5; weak D call: TRBD1 (6 bases). The CDR3 extends over 14 amino acids. CDR1 and CDR2 from the germline V gene are SGHTA and FQGNSA. Trimming removed 5 bases from V and 6 bases from J, with 16 bases in between. The CDR3 here is CASSTPGARKTQYF. In nucleotides, the CDR3 is TGTGCCAGCAGCACCCCAGGGGCGCGCAAGACCCAGTACTTC.

This clonotype appeared a few times. The gene calls are TRBV5-1 and TRBJ1-1; the match to TRBD1 covers 7 bases. Trimming removed 0 bases from V and 2 bases from J; junction bases left unmatched: 7. Germline-derived CDR1 and CDR2 are SGHRS and YFSETQ. CDR3 length: 16 amino acids. The chain's CDR3 is CASSLAPGQTNTEAFF. DNA of the CDR3: TGCGCCAGCAGCTTGGCCCCGGGACAGACTAACACTGAAGCTTTCTTT.

The chain links TRBV7-2 to TRBJ2-5; 10 positions match TRBD2. After removal of 0 bases from V and 2 bases from J, the junction contained 3 bases not matched to a gene. Germline V gene sequence: CDR1 SGHTA, CDR2 FQGNSA. CDR3 size: 16 residues. The CDR3 nucleotides read TGTGCCAGCAGCTTAGCCCGGACTAGCGGTCAAGAGACCCAGTACTTC. Encoded protein: CASSLARTSGQETQYF.

The chain carries TRBV24-1 and TRBJ2-5; 7 bases map to TRBD1. The ends lost 5 bases at V and 1 base at J; junction bases unmatched: 3. Germline CDR1 and CDR2: KGHDR and SFDVKD. The CDR3 has 14 amino acids. CDR3 sequence (DNA): TGTGCCACCAGTGTTAGGGGGCCCCAAGAGACCCAGTACTTC. Translation: CATSVRGPQETQYF.

CDR3: CASSATGGVNQPQHF. DNA for the CDR3: TGTGCCAGCAGCGCTACAGGAGGAGTCAATCAGCCCCAGCATTTT. The chain combines TRBV9 with TRBJ1-5; possibly TRBD1 for D (5 bases). The CDR3 is 15 amino acids. CDR1 and CDR2 (germline): SGDLS, YYNGEE. V was shortened by 3 bases and J by 3 bases, with 13 bases between the two germline ends.

This clonotype was seen many times. The chain combines TRBV29-1 with TRBJ2-4; D perhaps matches TRBD1 (5 bases). Looked up from germline, CDR1 is SQVTM and CDR2 is ANQGSEA. CDR3 length: 13 amino acids. Trimming took off 4 bases at V and 3 bases at J, with 10 bases between the two ends. In DNA form, the CDR3 reads TGCAGCGTTGGTCTACAGGACAAAAACATTCAGTACTTC. Translating it yields CSVGLQDKNIQYF.

The genes are TRBV5-1 and TRBJ2-7, with unresolved D. Germline CDR1 is SGHRS and CDR2 is YFSETQ. V was pared by 1 base and J by 2 bases, with 7 bases between. The CDR3 runs to 13 residues. Here the CDR3 DNA reads TGCGCCAGCAGCTTGAAGGCCCCCTACGAGCAGTACTTC. Its translation: CASSLKAPYEQYF.

V usage is TRBV7-6 and J usage is TRBJ2-1; no clear D. Per the germline V gene, CDR1 is SGHVS and CDR2 is FNYEAQ. This CDR3 comprises 16 residues. The germline V and J ends were trimmed by 4 bases and 4 bases, with 17 bases remaining between them. DNA of the CDR3: TGTGCCAGCAGCTCGGGCCAGGTCTCTGTTTACAATGAGCAGTTCTTC. Translation: CASSSGQVSVYNEQFF.

J is TRBJ2-1 and V is TRBV19; 10 bases fit TRBD2. From germline, CDR1 is LNHDA and CDR2 SQIVND (reference sequence). V gave up 5 bases and J gave up 5 bases; unmatched junction bases: 12. CDR3 length: 17 amino acids. Written as DNA, the CDR3 is TGTGCCAGTAGTGCCAGGGCTAGCGGGGGTTTTGACAATGAGCAGTTCTTC. Encoded protein: CASSARASGGFDNEQFF.

This clonotype has at least ten counts. The gene calls are TRBV7-4 and TRBJ1-6; 9 bases align to TRBD1. Germline CDR1 reads SGHVT; CDR2 reads SQSDAQ. The CDR3 loop spans 21 amino acids. J gave up 5 bases and V 5 bases, and 22 bases lay outside the gene matches. The CDR3 region has the DNA TGTGCCAGCAGCCGCATAATGAAAACCCGGGACAGGGAATTGCATAATTCACCCCTCCACTTT. Residues: CASSRIMKTRDRELHNSPLHF.

The chain carries TRBV5-1 and TRBJ2-5; no definite D call. Deletions cut 2 bases from V and 4 bases from J, with 9 bases between. There are 13 residues in the CDR3. Germline V lookup: CDR1 SGHRS, CDR2 YFSETQ. CDR3 in DNA: TGCGCCAGCAGCTTTTGGGTTGGAGAGACCCAGTACTTC. Protein sequence: CASSFWVGETQYF.